Below, 10 T cell receptor beta chains from the same sample are listed, as sequenced in a study of immune cell composition in non-small cell lung cancer. Some clones are missing from TCRdb's copy, which holds only in-frame ones; the method was immunoSEQ multiplex PCR. The table lists more than 7,500 clones, approximately 74% of them singletons. Sequenced material: lung tumor tissue. The source of these receptors is a human donor with non-small cell lung cancer.

This clone occurred once. The gene calls are TRBV28 and TRBJ1-1; TRBD1 might be the D (5 bases). Germline lookup yields CDR1 MDHEN and CDR2 SYDVKM. The CDR3 extends over 13 amino acids. Trimming took off 5 bases at V and 5 bases at J, with 12 bases between the two ends. The CDR3 here is CASSPGPGTEAFF. Written as DNA, the CDR3 is TGTGCCAGCAGTCCGGGGCCGGGGACTGAAGCTTTCTTT.

The rearrangement joins TRBV11-2 to TRBJ1-2, with no clear D. The CDR3 consists of 13 residues. Germline V gene lookup returns CDR1 SGHAT and CDR2 FQNNGV. V lost 1 base, J lost 7 bases, and 10 bases lay in between. This chain's CDR3 is CASSLAVGGGYTF. The CDR3 nucleotides read TGTGCCAGCAGCTTAGCCGTGGGAGGTGGCTACACCTTC.

The chain has TRBV28 and TRBJ1-2, with D possibly matching TRBD1 (5 bases). Germline assignment: CDR1 MDHEN and CDR2 SYDVKM. V lost 5 bases to trimming and J lost 9 bases, with 10 bases between them. The CDR3 totals 11 residues. In DNA, the CDR3 is TGTGCCAGCAGTACCAGGGAGCGCTACACCTTC. Translation: CASSTRERYTF.

The gene calls are TRBV6-1 and TRBJ2-6, with unresolved D. Trimming pared 6 bases from V and 0 bases from J, leaving 6 bases between. The CDR3 runs 14 residues. Germline CDR1 reads MNHNS; CDR2 reads SASEGT. The DNA of the CDR3 is TGTGCCAGCAGGGAATACTCTGGGGCCAACGTCCTGACTTTC. This codes for CASREYSGANVLTF.

The chain uses TRBV5-1 and TRBJ2-2; D is tentatively TRBD1 or TRBD2 (5 bases each). This CDR3 has 15 residues. Between the trimmed V and J ends, which lost 4 bases and 1 base, there was a span of 11 bases. Germline-derived CDR1 and CDR2 are SGHRS and YFSETQ. CDR3 nucleotide sequence: TGCGCCAGCAGCCCTTGGGACGGGAACACCGGGGAGCTGTTTTTT. This encodes CASSPWDGNTGELFF. Using reference TRBV5-1 and TRBJ2-2 for the parts outside the CDR3, the full variable domain is KAGVTQTPRYLIKTRGQQVTLSCSPISGHRSVSWYQQTPGQGLQFLFEYFSETQRNKGNFPGRFSGRQFSNSRSEMNVSTLELGDSALYLCASSPWDGNTGELFFGEGSRLTVL.

This sequence joins TRBV7-2 and TRBJ2-1; perhaps D is TRBD1 or TRBD2 (6 bases each). This CDR3 has 14 residues. The V gene's germline CDR1 is SGHTA and CDR2 FQGNSA. V was shortened by 8 bases and J by 5 bases, with 16 bases between the two germline ends. The CDR3 DNA reads TGTGCCAGCGTTTGGGGGGCCCAACACAATGAGCAGTTCTTC. Translation: CASVWGAQHNEQFF.

V and J are TRBV5-1 and TRBJ1-4, with D perhaps TRBD1 (5 bases). The CDR3 spans 16 residues. V gave up 0 bases and J gave up 7 bases, with 16 bases separating them. Germline CDR1 reads SGHRS; CDR2 reads YFSETQ. CDR3 sequence reads: CASSLVLGAEGEKLFF. The CDR3 DNA sequence: TGCGCCAGCAGCTTGGTGTTAGGGGCAGAGGGTGAAAAACTGTTTTTT.

This clone is medium-sized (0.01 to 0.1%) within its sample. The chain links TRBV6-5 to TRBJ1-2; D remains ambiguous. CDR1 is MNHEY and CDR2 is SVGAGI in the germline V gene. Trimming took 2 bases from V and 4 from J, leaving 11 bases between them. The CDR3 has 14 amino acids. CDR3 nucleotides: TGTGCCAGCAGTTACGGCCGAGGGAGCTATGGCTACACCTTC. Translation gives CASSYGRGSYGYTF.

This chain links TRBV28 with TRBJ1-5; 10 nucleotides line up with TRBD1. In germline, CDR1 is MDHEN, CDR2 SYDVKM. The CDR3 has 15 residues. Trimming removed 3 bases from V and 7 bases from J; junction bases left unmatched: 6. The CDR3 region has the DNA TGTGCCAGCAGTTTGGCGACAGGGGGCCGACAGCCCCAGCATTTT. The encoded protein is CASSLATGGRQPQHF.

This chain uses TRBV12-5 with TRBJ2-1; possibly TRBD1 or TRBD2 for D (5 bases each). This CDR3 region has 15 residues. Germline CDR1 is LGHNT and CDR2 is FRNRAP. V dropped 4 bases and J dropped 7 bases, with 17 bases sitting between them. The CDR3 loop reads CASGSNPGPLNEQFF. Here the CDR3 DNA reads TGTGCTAGTGGTTCAAACCCGGGACCTCTGAATGAGCAGTTCTTC.